The rows below give T cell receptor beta chains drawn from one sample of a study of T cell responses to AZD1222 COVID-19 vaccine. Sequenced by immunoSEQ multiplex PCR; TCRdb stores in-frame clones only, minus some. The sample lists more than 90,000 clones; about four fifths were seen once. The material sequenced was peripheral blood, taken on day 0 of AZD1222 vaccination. The receptors were sampled from an adult in good health. Both conserved end residues are part of each CDR3. The order of the fields is clone size, J gene, D gene, V gene, CDR3 protein, CDR3 DNA. The D gene is left open where the match is weak. Where a row states a size, it is once, few, many or the class of an expanded clone; other rows omit it.

NA | TRBJ2-2 | NA | TRBV7-9 | CASSRNRAPNTGELFF | TGTGCCAGCAGCCGCAACAGGGCCCCGAACACCGGGGAGCTGTTTTTT
NA | TRBJ2-7 | TRBD2 | TRBV11-2 | CASSLVFQLAASSYEQYF | TGTGCCAGCAGCTTAGTGTTCCAGCTAGCGGCAAGCTCCTACGAGCAGTACTTC
few | TRBJ1-2 | NA | TRBV7-8 | CASSSDEYGYTF | TGTGCCAGCAGCTCAGACGAGTATGGCTACACCTTC
NA | TRBJ2-7 | TRBD1 | TRBV29-1 | CSVDGTGREQYF | TGCAGCGTTGACGGGACAGGGCGGGAGCAGTACTTC
few | TRBJ2-1 | TRBD2 | TRBV5-1 | CASSLSPSGGGEQFF | TGCGCCAGCAGCTTGAGTCCTAGCGGGGGAGGTGAGCAGTTCTTC
NA | TRBJ1-6 | NA | TRBV11-2 | CASSLDLARANSPLHF | TGTGCCAGCAGCTTAGATCTGGCCAGGGCAAATTCACCCCTCCACTTT
NA | TRBJ1-6 | NA | TRBV3-1/TRBV3-2 | CASSQDRAPFHSPLHF | TGTGCCAGCAGCCAAGACAGGGCCCCATTTCATTCACCCCTCCACTTT
many | TRBJ2-7 | TRBD1 | TRBV27 | CASRPWDRGREQYF | TGTGCCAGCAGACCCTGGGACAGGGGGCGCGAGCAGTACTTC
NA | TRBJ2-2 | TRBD2 | TRBV7-9 | CASSFTSGGAARELFF | TGTGCCAGCAGCTTTACTAGCGGGGGGGCCGCCCGGGAGCTGTTTTTT
few | TRBJ1-6 | NA | TRBV28 | CASSLNVNSPLHF | TGTGCCAGCAGTTTAAACGTTAATTCACCCCTCCACTTT
NA | TRBJ1-4 | TRBD1 | TRBV28 | CASGSGQGGYEKLFF | TGTGCCAGCGGCTCCGGACAGGGTGGATACGAAAAACTGTTTTTT
NA | TRBJ1-5 | NA | TRBV28 | CASSLLSRVNQPQHF | TGTGCCAGCAGTTTACTTTCCAGGGTCAATCAGCCCCAGCATTTT
NA | TRBJ2-2 | TRBD2 | TRBV2 | CASISGVSTGELFF | TGTGCCAGTATAAGCGGGGTGAGCACCGGGGAGCTGTTTTTT
NA | TRBJ1-2 | NA | TRBV20-1 | CSAKAQGSYTF | TGCAGTGCCAAGGCTCAAGGGAGCTACACCTTC
once | TRBJ2-7 | NA | TRBV5-1 | CASSLRDGYYEQYF | TGCGCCAGCAGCCTCAGGGACGGCTACTACGAGCAGTACTTC
NA | TRBJ1-2 | NA | TRBV4-2 | CASSQETWASGYTF | TGTGCCAGCAGCCAAGAAACGTGGGCCTCTGGCTACACCTTC
NA | TRBJ2-6 | TRBD1 | TRBV15 | CATSYGEGQGFSGANVLTF | TGTGCCACCAGCTACGGGGAGGGACAGGGCTTCTCTGGGGCCAACGTCCTGACTTTC
NA | TRBJ1-5 | NA | TRBV19 | CASSIRDDQPQHF | TGTGCCAGTAGTATTCGAGACGATCAGCCCCAGCATTTT
NA | TRBJ2-2 | NA | TRBV15 | CATSRVGLFTGELFF | TGTGCCACCAGCAGAGTCGGTCTTTTCACCGGGGAGCTGTTTTTT
NA | TRBJ1-2 | TRBD1 | TRBV18 | CASSPRDRFYGYTF | TGTGCCAGCTCACCACGGGACAGATTCTATGGCTACACCTTC
NA | TRBJ2-7 | NA | TRBV6-5 | CASSGRQKVHEQYF | TGTGCCAGCAGCGGACGGCAGAAGGTCCACGAGCAGTACTTC
NA | TRBJ2-6 | TRBD1 | TRBV27 | CASRDTGAGANVLTF | TGTGCCAGCAGAGACACAGGGGCTGGGGCCAACGTCCTGACTTTC
NA | TRBJ2-2 | NA | TRBV7-9 | CASSLEGNTGELFF | TGTGCCAGCAGCTTAGAGGGGAACACCGGGGAGCTGTTTTTT
NA | TRBJ2-6 | TRBD1 | TRBV5-1 | CASSSTGAISGANVLTF | TGCGCCAGCAGCTCGACAGGGGCGATCTCTGGGGCCAACGTCCTGACTTTC
NA | TRBJ1-1 | NA | TRBV5-1 | CASRTRLGGTEAFF | TGCGCCAGCCGCACCCGATTGGGCGGCACTGAAGCTTTCTTT
NA | TRBJ1-2 | TRBD1 | TRBV19 | CASSTGTGYEGKGYTF | TGTGCCAGTAGTACCGGGACAGGGTACGAGGGGAAGGGCTACACCTTC
NA | TRBJ1-5 | NA | TRBV18 | CASSPSLGSTQPQHF | TGTGCCAGCTCGCCTTCGTTGGGCTCTACTCAGCCCCAGCATTTT
NA | TRBJ1-3 | TRBD1 | TRBV27 | CASSFRGQGAHSGNTIYF | TGTGCCAGCAGTTTTAGGGGACAGGGAGCCCACTCTGGAAACACCATATATTTT
NA | TRBJ1-2 | TRBD1 | TRBV7-8 | CASSQRTGNIYTF | TGTGCCAGCAGCCAAAGGACAGGGAACATCTACACCTTC
few | TRBJ2-7 | TRBD1 | TRBV9 | CASSLGTGVTYEQYF | TGTGCCAGCAGCCTTGGGACAGGAGTTACCTACGAGCAGTACTTC
NA | TRBJ2-7 | TRBD2 | TRBV27 | CASRKASGHYSYEQYF | TGTGCCAGCAGGAAAGCTAGCGGACATTACTCCTACGAGCAGTACTTC
many | TRBJ1-5 | TRBD1 | TRBV24-1 | CATSGRQGQPQHF | TGTGCCACCAGTGGACGACAGGGTCAGCCCCAGCATTTT
NA | TRBJ2-3 | NA | TRBV9 | CASSVAKGYGNTQYF | TGTGCCAGCAGCGTAGCTAAGGGGTATGGGAATACGCAGTATTTT
once | TRBJ2-7 | TRBD1 | TRBV5-1 | CASSAGQGGYEQYF | TGCGCCAGCAGCGCGGGACAGGGCGGTTACGAGCAGTACTTC
NA | TRBJ1-1 | NA | TRBV19 | CASSIDVWSGEAFF | TGTGCCAGTAGTATAGATGTTTGGAGCGGTGAAGCTTTCTTT
NA | TRBJ1-3 | NA | TRBV7-2 | CASSLTGLSGNTIYF | TGTGCCAGCAGCTTAACAGGGTTGTCTGGAAACACCATATATTTT
NA | TRBJ1-5 | NA | TRBV2 | CASSGTSGNQPQHF | TGTGCCAGCAGTGGGACGTCCGGCAATCAGCCCCAGCATTTT
NA | TRBJ2-7 | NA | TRBV5-6 | CASSLARGYEQYF | TGTGCCAGCAGCTTGGCCCGAGGGTATGAGCAGTACTTC
NA | TRBJ2-7 | NA | TRBV7-9 | CASSTSWYEQYF | TGTGCCAGCAGCACTTCCTGGTACGAGCAGTACTTC